The present T cell receptor (beta chain) was sequenced within a study of blood T cell repertoires in COVID-19 (dated by TCRdb to about 2020). General notes on the study: Samples from collaborators originated in the United States, Italy and Spain and spanned both the acute and convalescent phases of COVID-19. The prospective study material was composed of cDNA or gDNA derived from T cells, B-cell-depleted T cells, or PBMCs. Deeply sampled blood TCRbeta repertoires from subjects exposed to, actively infected with, or recovered from COVID-19 were included in the dataset. The repertoires were released in a freely available public database intended as a resource for research on the immune response to SARS-CoV-2. The samples were drawn from two sources: the first 160 participants of the ongoing ImmuneRACE study, and 1,200 or so subjects contributed by 6 global collaborators. Nearly every sample came with metadata listing a de-identified subject ID, COVID-19 status, age in years and sex. Where HLA class I and class II types were available, the types were taken from metadata supplied by the sample provider, not from assay-based typing. On the study overall, not on this receptor specifically: The amount of clinical and demographic metadata varied by source and participant and was provided uncurated.

Whole blood was collected in K2EDTA tubes by collaborating institutions according to the institutions' own protocols. Collaborator samples were shipped for TCRbeta analysis as frozen whole blood, isolated PBMCs, or DNA extracted from either sample type. Of note for this clone: It has no known antigen specificity. Base qualities are missing; no much larger clone stands one base away.

The germline V gene sets CDR1 to MNHEY and CDR2 to SVGEGT. Trimming removed 0 bases from V and 0 bases from J, leaving 15 bases between the germline ends. The CDR3 runs 18 residues from the cysteine to the phenylalanine. Only the CDR3 region is kept as DNA, spanning 54 bases read in frame from base 1. TCRbeta CDR3 regions were amplified from genomic DNA by means of the immunoSEQ Assay, a bias-controlled multiplex PCR. Per the source publication's procedure: The number of nucleated cells in each sample was estimated from the amplification of reference gene primers within the assay. Sequence reads were collapsed and filtered to measure the absolute abundance of every unique TCRbeta CDR3 rearrangement. For each sample, productive Simpson clonality was calculated by taking the square root of Simpson's diversity index across productive rearrangements. Here the immuneACCESS table is served through TCRdb, limited to in-frame sequences with V and J called. Missing clones are a known gap in these copies; in checked studies unresolved V genes cover under half, and the rest lacks a known reason. The DNA was the basis for D and trimming; V, J and clone size are from that table. The sample profile shows 200,000 to 250,000 clones; more than 80% of them were found once. Jointly, the top ten make up around 6% of the sample.

The rearrangement combines TRBV6-2 or TRBV6-3 with TRBJ2-4, with TRBD1 tentatively as D gene (6 bases match). Sequences were obtained from peripheral blood. The sequence was obtained from a human donor in a cohort sampled during active COVID-19. Here is the DNA: TGTGCCAGCAGTTACTCACTTAGCAGGGGTTTAGCCAAAAACATTCAGTACTTC. The encoded protein is CASSYSLSRGLAKNIQYF.